This T cell receptor (beta chain) was recovered during a study of T cells in lung cancer brain metastases. About the research overall: No interval therapy was given to about 90% of the roughly 20 patients. Study-wide findings and caveats: The complete infiltrating T cell repertoire may not have been retrieved from FFPE.

Paired samples had equal genomic DNA input, ranging roughly 2.24 to 4.92 ug. Repertoires were generated with immunoSEQ multiplex PCR, while TCRdb's copy carries only in-frame clones and drops some. This table has around 2,500 clones, around nine tenths appearing once. On this clone itself: The antigen is not known.

Germline CDR1 LGHNA, CDR2 YSLEER. The CDR3 length is 13 residues. V was cut by 4 bases and J by 4 bases, with 7 bases left in between. Sequencing input: tumor tissue from a brain metastasis. The gene calls are TRBV4-3 and TRBJ2-2; D not certain. This sequence originates from a man between 70 and 80 years old with non-small cell lung cancer that had spread to the brain. The CDR3 coding sequence is TGCGCCAGCAGCCTCCGGGTCACCGGGGAGCTGTTTTTT. Protein: CASSLRVTGELFF.